The 24 T cell receptor beta chains below come from one sample, sequenced in a study of T cell repertoires in cytomegalovirus infection. A single record per CDR3 protein comes from TCRdb applying MiXCR to the reads. This sample has roughly 990,000 distinct CDR3 sequences, with around a third found just once. Their antigens remain unidentified. Material: cultured CD8+ T cells from PBMCs, obtained from culture after CMV antigen stimulation. All receptors derive from a human donor in good health (CMV status not recorded). Some clones in this sample may be carry-over from other donors' samples.

V gene TRBV7-9 combines with J gene TRBJ2-7, with D tentatively TRBD1 or TRBD2 (5 bases each). V shed 7 bases and J shed 4 bases, with 8 bases lying between them. The CDR3 consists of 11 residues. Germline loops: CDR1 SEHNR, CDR2 FQNEAQ (reference sequence). The CDR3 loop is CASMGVYEQYF. Written as DNA, the CDR3 is TGTGCCAGCATGGGGGTATACGAGCAGTACTTC. Based on the CDR3 plus reference TRBV7-9 and TRBJ2-7, the full variable domain is DTGVSQNPRHKITKRGQNVTFRCDPISEHNRLYWYRQTLGQGPEFLTYFQNEAQLEKSRLLSDRFSAERPKGSFSTLEIQRTEQGDSAMYLCASMGVYEQYFGPGTRLTVT.

The chain recombines TRBV20-1 with TRBJ2-1; D may be TRBD1 (6 bases). The V end was cut by 0 bases, the J end by 2 bases, with 14 bases between. The CDR3 is made up of 16 amino acids. Germline assignment: CDR1 DFQATT and CDR2 SNEGSKA (reference sequence). The CDR3 region has the DNA TGCAGTGCTAGAGATCGGCAGACAGGTGCCTACAATGAGCAGTTCTTC. Protein: CSARDRQTGAYNEQFF.

V is TRBV14 and J is TRBJ2-1; a possible D gene is TRBD2 (5 bases). CDR3 length equals 15 residues. Germline-derived CDR1 and CDR2 are SGHDN and FVKESK. The germline V and J ends were trimmed by 3 bases and 5 bases, with 14 bases remaining between them. CDR3 residues: CASSQGRLAHNEQFF. In DNA, the CDR3 is TGTGCCAGCAGCCAGGGCCGGCTAGCTCACAATGAGCAGTTCTTC.

This clonotype was detected a few times. Germline and junction disagree at one end, which may indicate a read error. The chain employs TRBV9 and TRBJ1-1; tentatively, D is TRBD1 (5 bases). Looked up from germline, CDR1 is SGDLS and CDR2 is YYNGEE. CDR3 length: 10 residues. CDR3 protein: CASSQRGAAF. The CDR3 nucleotides read TGTGCCAGCAGTCAACGCGGGGCCGCATTT.

This clonotype has only a few counts. This chain links TRBV27 with TRBJ1-5, with D hard to call. Germline V gene lookup returns CDR1 MNHEY and CDR2 SMNVEV (reference sequence). The CDR3 has 12 amino acids. Trimming removed 6 bases from V and 4 bases from J, with 7 bases in between. CDR3 coding DNA: TGTGCCAGCAGAGGTAGGAATCAGCCCCAGCATTTT. This gives the protein CASRGRNQPQHF.

This clonotype was counted only a few times. The rearrangement uses TRBV27 and TRBJ2-1; a possible D gene is TRBD1 (5 bases). The CDR3 has 14 residues. CDR1 and CDR2 (germline): MNHEY, SMNVEV (reference sequence). Trimming removed 7 bases at V and 8 bases at J, with 18 bases between. The CDR3, as DNA: TGTGCCAGCAATGCCGCCAGGGAAGGCTATGAGCAGTTCTTC. Translated, it gives CASNAAREGYEQFF.

This clonotype was seen more than once but under ten times. The chain links TRBV7-6 to TRBJ2-7, with D possibly being TRBD1 or TRBD2 (5 bases each). CDR1 is SGHVS and CDR2 is FNYEAQ in the germline V gene. Trimming cost V 1 base and J 1 base, with 20 bases left between them. The CDR3 is made up of 18 amino acids. The CDR3 coding sequence is TGTGCCAGCAGCTTAGGAGAAGGACGGGGCGGTCTTTCCTACGAGCAGTACTTC. Its translation is CASSLGEGRGGLSYEQYF.

This clonotype showed up just a few times. The V and J genes are TRBV11-2 and TRBJ2-2; D is perhaps TRBD1 (6 bases). Trimming took 4 bases from V and 2 from J, leaving 14 bases between them. CDR1 and CDR2 (germline): SGHAT, FQNNGV. The CDR3 runs to 16 residues. The CDR3 sequence is CASSSRQDLNTGELFF. The CDR3 region has the DNA TGTGCCAGCAGCTCGCGACAGGACCTAAACACCGGGGAGCTGTTTTTT.

This clonotype was observed at least ten times. The chain recombines TRBV6-2 or TRBV6-3 with TRBJ1-2, with D possibly matching TRBD1 (5 bases). CDR1 is MNHEY, CDR2 SVGEGT, per germline. V was shortened by 9 bases and J by 2 bases, with 25 bases between the two germline ends. CDR3 length: 17 amino acids. Written as DNA, the CDR3 is TGTGCCAGTACGACTGCCACCATCAGTTACAGGAACTATGGCTACACCTTC. As protein: CASTTATISYRNYGYTF.

This clonotype was seen only a few times. This chain uses TRBV7-8 with TRBJ2-5; 9 nucleotides align to TRBD2. The germline V gene has CDR1 SGHVS and CDR2 FQNEAQ. This CDR3 has 15 amino acids. V lost 4 bases, J lost 1 base, and 4 bases stayed unmatched. The CDR3: CASSWLAGSQETQYF. As DNA, the CDR3 is TGTGCCAGCAGCTGGCTAGCGGGGTCCCAAGAGACCCAGTACTTC. Full variable domain (rest looked up from reference TRBV7-8 and TRBJ2-5): GAGVSQSPRYKVAKRGQDVALRCDPISGHVSLFWYQQALGQGPEFLTYFQNEAQLDKSGLPSDRFFAERPEGSVSTLKIQRTQQEDSAVYLCASSWLAGSQETQYFGPGTRLLVL.

V usage is TRBV4-1 and J usage is TRBJ1-2; D unclear. Germline CDR1 reads MGHRA; CDR2 reads YSYEKL. CDR3 size: 14 residues. The V end lost 0 bases, the J end lost 4 bases, and 9 bases lay between the germline ends. CDR3 loop: CASSQERGSYGYTF. As DNA, the CDR3 is TGCGCCAGCAGCCAAGAGCGGGGAAGCTATGGCTACACCTTC.

This clonotype showed up many times. The rearrangement uses TRBV12-3 or TRBV12-4 and TRBJ2-1; D might be TRBD1 or TRBD2, each matching 5 bases. The CDR3 has 16 residues. The ends were cut back, 3 bases at V and 4 bases at J, with 16 bases in the middle. The CDR3 loop reads CASSFRTSPGYNEQFF. CDR3 in DNA: TGTGCCAGCAGTTTTAGGACATCCCCGGGGTACAATGAGCAGTTCTTC.

The chain uses TRBV28 and TRBJ2-1; D is unresolved. Trimming took off 6 bases at V and 1 base at J, with 13 bases between the two ends. This CDR3 is 15 amino acids long. Germline lookup yields CDR1 MDHEN and CDR2 SYDVKM. CDR3: CASRLVGSSYNEQFF. In DNA form, the CDR3 reads TGTGCCAGCAGGTTGGTCGGCTCATCCTACAATGAGCAGTTCTTC.

V usage is TRBV27 and J usage is TRBJ2-7; 7 nucleotides agree with TRBD1. The CDR3 is 13 amino acids. Per the germline V gene, CDR1 is MNHEY and CDR2 is SMNVEV (reference sequence). Losses at the gene ends were 10 bases for V and 6 bases for J; bases not matched to a gene: 12. CDR3 residues: CATQIQGGAEQYF. CDR3 nucleotide sequence: TGTGCCACTCAAATTCAAGGGGGCGCCGAGCAGTACTTC.

This clonotype has a handful of counts. V is TRBV7-9 and J is TRBJ2-1; no clear D. This CDR3 region has 14 residues. V was cut by 0 bases and J by 5 bases, with 8 bases left in between. In germline, CDR1 is SEHNR, CDR2 FQNEAQ (reference sequence). This chain's CDR3 is CASSLATPHNEQFF. The CDR3 nucleotides are TGTGCCAGCAGCTTAGCAACGCCCCACAATGAGCAGTTCTTC.

Many counts were recorded for this clonotype. CDR3 coding DNA: TGTGCCAGCAGTTTAACAGGGGGGAGAACTGAAGCTTTCTTT. This gives the protein CASSLTGGRTEAFF. The chain is built from TRBV28 and TRBJ1-1; TRBD1 matches at 8 bases. J was trimmed by 5 bases and V by 2 bases; bases with no gene match: 4. The CDR3 has 14 residues. CDR1 MDHEN and CDR2 SYDVKM come from the germline V gene.

This clonotype was seen many times. V and J are TRBV7-8 and TRBJ1-5, with 10 bases identical to TRBD1. This CDR3 comprises 15 residues. Germline V gene data show CDR1 as SGHVS and CDR2 as FQNEAQ. V was pared by 3 bases and J by 5 bases, with 4 bases of the junction left unmatched. The CDR3 spells CASSLGQGTYQPQHF. DNA of the CDR3: TGTGCCAGCAGCTTGGGACAGGGGACCTATCAGCCCCAGCATTTT.

There are a few counts of this clonotype. This chain joins TRBV27 and TRBJ2-3; 9 bases align to TRBD1. The CDR3 runs 15 residues. Germline V gene lookup returns CDR1 MNHEY and CDR2 SMNVEV (reference sequence). Trimming at V came to 3 bases and at J to 0 bases, leaving 1 base not matched to a gene. CDR3 protein: CASSFGTGSTDTQYF. The DNA of the CDR3 is TGTGCCAGCAGTTTTGGGACAGGGAGCACAGATACGCAGTATTTT.

This clonotype has only a few counts. This sequence joins TRBV12-3 or TRBV12-4 and TRBJ1-3, with D possibly matching TRBD1 (5 bases). The CDR3 loop spans 15 amino acids. The ends were cut back, 3 bases at V and 6 bases at J, with 15 bases in the middle. The CDR3 nucleotides read TGTGCCAGCAGTTTTCGGTTAGCAGGGATAAACACCATATATTTT. Encoded protein: CASSFRLAGINTIYF.

The chain uses TRBV6-2 or TRBV6-3 and TRBJ2-3; D gene uncertain. Germline lookup yields CDR1 MNHEY and CDR2 SVGEGT. Deletions cut 2 bases from V and 5 bases from J, with 26 bases between. This CDR3 contains 19 residues. This CDR3 reads CASSYTPAASNSPKDTQYF. CDR3 nucleotides: TGTGCCAGCAGTTACACTCCCGCCGCTAGTAACTCTCCGAAAGATACGCAGTATTTT.

The chain links TRBV6-5 to TRBJ2-4; 8 bases align to TRBD2. The germline V gene has CDR1 MNHEY and CDR2 SVGAGI. The CDR3 has 13 residues. With 6 bases clipped from V and 9 bases from J, the junction kept 7 bases outside the gene matches. CDR3 DNA: TGTGCCAGCAGCCCCGGGAGGGTGGCCATTCAGTACTTC. Its protein is CASSPGRVAIQYF.

V and J are TRBV6-1 and TRBJ2-1; D not certain. The length of the CDR3 is 15 residues. Germline V CDR1 and CDR2: MNHNS, SASEGT. Trimming removed 2 bases from V and 5 bases from J, with 13 bases in between. CDR3 protein: CASSERRSTHNEQFF. Written as DNA, the CDR3 is TGTGCCAGCAGTGAAAGGCGCTCCACCCACAATGAGCAGTTCTTC.

This clonotype has more than one count but fewer than ten. The J gene is TRBJ2-7, the V gene TRBV7-8, with 8 positions matching TRBD1. The junction had 10 bases not matched to a gene; V was cut back by 1 base and J by 2 bases. CDR1 and CDR2 (germline): SGHVS, FQNEAQ. The CDR3 runs to 17 residues. CDR3 region: CASSLGLIGTGPYEQYF. The CDR3 DNA reads TGTGCCAGCAGCTTAGGGCTGATTGGGACAGGACCCTACGAGCAGTACTTC.

This clonotype was seen more than once but under ten times. This rearrangement joins TRBV5-1 to TRBJ1-1; D remains unclear. The CDR3 sequence is 12 residues long. The V gene lost 7 bases and the J gene lost 1 base, with 8 bases spanning the gap. In germline, CDR1 is SGHRS, CDR2 YFSETQ. The CDR3: CASFNGNTEAFF. CDR3 nucleotide sequence: TGCGCCAGCTTCAATGGGAACACTGAAGCTTTCTTT.